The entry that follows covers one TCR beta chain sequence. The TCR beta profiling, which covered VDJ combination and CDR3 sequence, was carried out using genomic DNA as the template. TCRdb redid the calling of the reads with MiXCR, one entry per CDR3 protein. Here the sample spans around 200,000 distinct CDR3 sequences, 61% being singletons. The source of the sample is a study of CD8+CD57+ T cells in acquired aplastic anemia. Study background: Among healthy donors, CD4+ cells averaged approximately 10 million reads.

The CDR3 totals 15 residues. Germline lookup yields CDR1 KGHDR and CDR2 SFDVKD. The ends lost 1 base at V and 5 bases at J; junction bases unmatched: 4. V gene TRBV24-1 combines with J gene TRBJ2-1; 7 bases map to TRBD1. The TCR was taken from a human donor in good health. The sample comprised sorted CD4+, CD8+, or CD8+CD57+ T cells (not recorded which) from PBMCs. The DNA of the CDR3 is TGTGCCACCAGTGATTTCCGGGACAGCCACAATGAGCAGTTCTTC. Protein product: CATSDFRDSHNEQFF.